This T cell receptor (beta chain) was obtained from a study of PD-1 and CTLA-4 blockade in melanoma (dated by TCRdb to the early 2020s). The study in broad terms: In patients with melanoma, the study measured the effects of PD-1 blockade versus CTLA-4 blockade on the melanoma-reactive CD8 T cell response.

A word on this clone: Its antigen is unknown. No much larger clonotype is one base removed from it; base qualities were not supplied.

Library prep was done by the immunoSEQ multiplex PCR assay. TCRdb carries this immuneACCESS record with in-frame sequences only. Its versions omit some clonotypes, under half of them owing to an unresolved V gene in the studies checked, with the rest unexplained. The sample records 7,000 to 9,000 clones, 80% of which are singletons. The ten largest clones take up roughly 40% of the sample. CDR1 and CDR2 are read off the germline V gene (reference sequence) as MNHNY and SVGAGI. Germline trimming amounts to 6 bases on V and 3 bases on J, with 7 as the count of junction bases outside the gene matches. From the cysteine through the phenylalanine, the CDR3 covers 14 amino acids. CDR3 DNA is the only sequence kept; it has 42 bases, read in frame from the first base.

The rearranged chain carries TRBV6-6 and TRBJ2-5; 7 nucleotides in the junction match TRBD1. The receptor was derived from a human donor with melanoma. The sample consisted of CD8+ T cells from peripheral blood, taken before anti-PD-1 treatment. The CDR3 has the sequence CASRRWDREETQYF. The sequenced DNA: TGTGCCAGCAGACGCTGGGACAGAGAAGAGACCCAGTACTTC.